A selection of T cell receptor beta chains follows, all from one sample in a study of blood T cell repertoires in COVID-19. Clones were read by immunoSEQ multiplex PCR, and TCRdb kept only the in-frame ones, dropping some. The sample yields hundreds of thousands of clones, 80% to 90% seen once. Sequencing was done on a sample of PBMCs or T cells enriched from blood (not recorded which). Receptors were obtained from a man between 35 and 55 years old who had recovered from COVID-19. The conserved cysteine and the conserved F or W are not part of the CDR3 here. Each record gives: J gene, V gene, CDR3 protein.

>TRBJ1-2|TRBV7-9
ASSSGQVYGYT
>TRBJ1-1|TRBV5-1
ASSYPREGTEAF
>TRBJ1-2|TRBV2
ASSERTAYGYT
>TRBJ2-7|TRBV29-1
SATSGRNEQY
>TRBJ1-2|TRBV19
ASSLPDRAGYT
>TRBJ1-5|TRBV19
ASSITDNQPQH
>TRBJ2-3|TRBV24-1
ATEGALTDTQY
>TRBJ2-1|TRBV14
ASTHTSGVGNEQF
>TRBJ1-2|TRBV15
ATSRDAIYGYT
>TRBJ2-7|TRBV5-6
ASSPGLAHEQY
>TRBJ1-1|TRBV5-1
ASSAAGTGNTEAF